The rows below give T cell receptor beta chains drawn from one sample of a study of T cell responses to AZD1222 COVID-19 vaccine. Repertoires were generated with immunoSEQ multiplex PCR, while TCRdb's copy carries only in-frame clones and drops some. Here the sample spans fewer than 120,000 clones, 65% to 85% being singletons. Material: peripheral blood, obtained on day 0 of AZD1222 vaccination. These TCRs come from an adult in good health. CDR3s leave out the opening cysteine and the closing phenylalanine or tryptophan. Fields, in order: V gene, clone size, J gene, D gene, CDR3 protein. The D gene is left open where the match is weak. Rows give clone size only sometimes, using once, few, many, or a class for an expanded clone.

>TRBV7-2|NA|TRBJ1-4|TRBD1
ASSLRTGGEKLF
>TRBV2|NA|TRBJ1-1|NA
ASTRQGGNTEAF
>TRBV3-1/TRBV3-2|NA|TRBJ2-1|TRBD2
ASSPGLASYNEQF
>TRBV4-3|NA|TRBJ1-4|NA
ASSQESSGEEKLF
>TRBV2|NA|TRBJ2-7|TRBD1
ASKTGQGVEQY
>TRBV2|NA|TRBJ1-3|TRBD1
ASSEALAQILHRGGNTIY
>TRBV19|NA|TRBJ2-3|NA
ASSIQGRDTQY
>TRBV7-2|NA|TRBJ1-3|NA
ASSLGPRAGYSGNTIY
>TRBV5-4|NA|TRBJ1-3|NA
ASSDKGVGNTIY
>TRBV3-1/TRBV3-2|once|TRBJ1-1|NA
ASSQTWGLGTEAF
>TRBV11-2|NA|TRBJ1-1|NA
ASSPERLHLTEAF
>TRBV11-3|NA|TRBJ2-1|TRBD2
ASTPRGLAGGPAYNEQF
>TRBV4-3|few|TRBJ2-7|TRBD2
ASSQDSSGRSNEQY
>TRBV4-3|few|TRBJ1-4|NA
ASSQEPRTTNEKLF
>TRBV5-1|NA|TRBJ1-2|TRBD1
ASSQYMTGNYGYT
>TRBV19|NA|TRBJ1-1|NA
ASSPDYRAGAEAF
>TRBV28|NA|TRBJ1-3|NA
ASSPGDISGNTIY
>TRBV18|NA|TRBJ2-7|TRBD1
ASSARQGLLAGEQY
>TRBV28|NA|TRBJ1-6|NA
ASSLSGGPNSPLH
>TRBV7-2|NA|TRBJ2-2|NA
ASSLVRGTGELF
>TRBV28|once|TRBJ1-1|NA
ASTPWGRITEAF
>TRBV7-2|NA|TRBJ2-3|TRBD2
ASRSRTSGRGRVDTQY